The rows below give T cell receptor beta chains drawn from one sample of a study of graft-versus-host responses after intestinal transplantation. Some clones are missing from TCRdb's copy, which holds only in-frame ones; the method was immunoSEQ multiplex PCR. The data contain some 120,000 clones, about nine tenths of them singletons. Their antigens are not known. Here the sequenced sample was unstimulated CD4+ T cells sorted from spleen or lymph node cells, taken before intestinal transplant. The source of these receptors is a human donor who received an intestinal transplant. The CDR3 runs from the conserved cysteine through the conserved F or W. D genes are given only for firm matches. Clone size is shown for a subset of rows, as once, few, many or a class of expanded clone.

j_call v_call cdr3_length clone_size d_call cdr3_aa cdr3_nt
TRBJ1-2 TRBV5-1 13 NA NA CASSTTENYGYTF TGCGCCAGCAGCACGACTGAGAACTATGGCTACACCTTC
TRBJ2-1 TRBV2 16 NA TRBD2 CASTPRAGVGDNEQFF TGTGCCAGCACCCCCCGAGCGGGAGTAGGGGACAATGAGCAGTTCTTC
TRBJ2-7 TRBV6-1 15 NA NA CASWGRPDGPYEQYF TGTGCCAGCTGGGGGCGGCCCGATGGACCCTACGAGCAGTACTTC
TRBJ1-4 TRBV7-9 13 NA NA CASSWRGNEKLFF TGTGCCAGCAGTTGGCGGGGTAATGAAAAACTGTTTTTT
TRBJ1-4 TRBV28 16 NA NA CASTHHGGATNEKLFF TGTGCCAGCACTCATCATGGGGGCGCGACTAATGAAAAACTGTTTTTT
TRBJ2-7 TRBV25-1 14 NA TRBD2 CASSPGRTTYEQYF TGTGCCAGCAGTCCCGGGAGGACTACCTACGAGCAGTACTTC
TRBJ1-6 TRBV6-1 13 NA NA CASNRDFNSPLHF TGTGCCAGCAACCGGGACTTTAATTCACCCCTCCACTTT
TRBJ1-4 TRBV27 14 NA NA CASSESGPSEKLFF TGTGCCAGCAGCGAGAGCGGTCCGAGTGAAAAACTGTTTTTT
TRBJ2-7 TRBV30 15 NA TRBD2 CAWAAGSGPPYEQYF TGTGCCTGGGCCGCGGGTAGCGGGCCTCCCTACGAGCAGTACTTC
TRBJ2-6 TRBV7-9 12 few NA CASSPVANVLTF TGTGCCAGCAGCCCCGTAGCCAACGTCCTGACTTTC
TRBJ1-5 TRBV27 16 NA NA CASGRGSTYSNQPQHF TGTGCCAGCGGCAGGGGCTCGACGTATAGCAATCAGCCCCAGCATTTT
TRBJ2-7 TRBV5-1 14 NA NA CASSLTGTSYEQYF TGCGCCAGCAGCCTAACAGGGACCTCCTACGAGCAGTACTTC